Below, 8 T cell receptor beta chains from the same sample are listed, as sequenced in a study of blood T cell repertoires in COVID-19. The data were produced by immunoSEQ multiplex PCR, yet TCRdb's version contains in-frame clones alone and is incomplete. The table has roughly 180,000 clones, 82% seen once. Sequenced sample: peripheral blood. The receptors derive from a woman in her thirties with acute or convalescent COVID-19.

A few counts support this clone. The rearrangement links TRBV2 to TRBJ1-1, with D possibly matching TRBD1 (6 bases). V shed 5 bases and J shed 4 bases, with 11 bases lying between them. CDR1 is SNHLY and CDR2 is FYNNEI in the germline V gene. The CDR3 totals 13 residues. CDR3 coding DNA: TGTGCCAGCAGTAGAACAGGGAGCACTGAAGCTTTCTTT. Protein: CASSRTGSTEAFF.

This clone was found once. The chain uses TRBV5-4 and TRBJ2-7, with 7 positions matching TRBD2. Unmatched junction bases numbered 10, after V lost 4 bases and J lost 6 bases. There are 14 residues in the CDR3. CDR1 SGHNT and CDR2 YYREEE come from the germline V gene (reference sequence). This chain's CDR3 is CASSPDQLAFEQYF. CDR3 nucleotides: TGTGCCAGCAGCCCCGACCAACTAGCGTTCGAGCAGTACTTC. Full variable domain (remainder filled in from reference TRBV5-4 and TRBJ2-7): ETGVTQSPTHLIKTRGQQVTLRCSSQSGHNTVSWYQQALGQGPQFIFQYYREEENGRGNFPPRFSGLQFPNYSSELNVNALELDDSALYLCASSPDQLAFEQYFGPGTRLTVT.

This chain links TRBV25-1 with TRBJ1-5; D is unclear. CDR3 length: 13 residues. Germline CDR1 and CDR2: MGHDK and SYGVNS. Deletions cut 5 bases from V and 6 bases from J, with 11 bases between. CDR3 loop: CASSSGGTQPQHF. Written as DNA, the CDR3 is TGTGCCAGCAGTTCAGGAGGCACTCAGCCCCAGCATTTT. The full variable domain, rest sourced from reference TRBV25-1 and TRBJ1-5, is EADIYQTPRYLVIGTGKKITLECSQTMGHDKMYWYQQDPGMELHLIHYSYGVNSTEKGDLSSESTVSRIRTEHFPLTLESARPSHTSQYLCASSSGGTQPQHFGDGTRLSIL.

The J gene is TRBJ2-7, the V gene TRBV5-1, with D perhaps matching TRBD1 (5 bases). V was pared by 4 bases and J by 0 bases, with 14 bases between. CDR3 length: 15 amino acids. Germline CDR1 and CDR2: SGHRS and YFSETQ. As DNA, the CDR3 is TGCGCCAGCAGCGGCCAGGGTTTCCTCTCCTACGAGCAGTACTTC. Residues: CASSGQGFLSYEQYF. Drawing the rest from reference TRBV5-1 and TRBJ2-7, the complete variable domain is KAGVTQTPRYLIKTRGQQVTLSCSPISGHRSVSWYQQTPGQGLQFLFEYFSETQRNKGNFPGRFSGRQFSNSRSEMNVSTLELGDSALYLCASSGQGFLSYEQYFGPGTRLTVT.

The CDR3 sequence: CASSTTGGRTEAFF. CDR3 coding DNA: TGTGCCAGCAGTACCACAGGGGGGCGGACTGAAGCTTTCTTT. V gene TRBV6-5 combines with J gene TRBJ1-1, with 8 bases that match TRBD1. This CDR3 contains 14 residues. V shed 5 bases and J 5 bases; nucleotides not matched to a gene: 7. In germline, CDR1 is MNHEY, CDR2 SVGAGI.

This clone was seen more than once but under ten times. This chain joins TRBV11-2 and TRBJ1-4; D unresolved. CDR1 and CDR2 (germline): SGHAT, FQNNGV. V was clipped by 3 bases and J by 0 bases, with 17 bases between them. The CDR3 covers 18 residues. The CDR3 DNA reads TGTGCCAGCAGCTTCCCGCGTGGGCTACTGTCAACTAATGAAAAACTGTTTTTT. Encoded protein: CASSFPRGLLSTNEKLFF.

V usage is TRBV5-1 and J usage is TRBJ2-2; D might be TRBD1 (5 bases). Germline V gene sequence: CDR1 SGHRS, CDR2 YFSETQ. Trimming removed 0 bases from V and 5 bases from J, with 11 bases in between. This CDR3 is 15 amino acids long. For the CDR3, the DNA is TGCGCCAGCAGCTTGGGGGGCGGAACGACCGGGGAGCTGTTTTTT. Protein sequence: CASSLGGGTTGELFF. Filled out from reference TRBV5-1 and TRBJ2-2, the complete variable domain reads KAGVTQTPRYLIKTRGQQVTLSCSPISGHRSVSWYQQTPGQGLQFLFEYFSETQRNKGNFPGRFSGRQFSNSRSEMNVSTLELGDSALYLCASSLGGGTTGELFFGEGSRLTVL.

The table lists this clone with a count of one. This clone may be a read error of a much larger clone one base away. The chain recombines TRBV4-3 with TRBJ2-3; a possible D gene is TRBD2 (5 bases). The germline V and J ends were trimmed by 1 base and 4 bases, with 15 bases remaining between them. The CDR3 totals 16 residues. Germline assignment: CDR1 LGHNA and CDR2 YSLEER. The CDR3 protein is CASSQGMGRRPDTQYF. Written as DNA, the CDR3 is TGCGCCAGCAGCCAAGGCATGGGCAGGAGGCCAGATACGCAGTATTTT.